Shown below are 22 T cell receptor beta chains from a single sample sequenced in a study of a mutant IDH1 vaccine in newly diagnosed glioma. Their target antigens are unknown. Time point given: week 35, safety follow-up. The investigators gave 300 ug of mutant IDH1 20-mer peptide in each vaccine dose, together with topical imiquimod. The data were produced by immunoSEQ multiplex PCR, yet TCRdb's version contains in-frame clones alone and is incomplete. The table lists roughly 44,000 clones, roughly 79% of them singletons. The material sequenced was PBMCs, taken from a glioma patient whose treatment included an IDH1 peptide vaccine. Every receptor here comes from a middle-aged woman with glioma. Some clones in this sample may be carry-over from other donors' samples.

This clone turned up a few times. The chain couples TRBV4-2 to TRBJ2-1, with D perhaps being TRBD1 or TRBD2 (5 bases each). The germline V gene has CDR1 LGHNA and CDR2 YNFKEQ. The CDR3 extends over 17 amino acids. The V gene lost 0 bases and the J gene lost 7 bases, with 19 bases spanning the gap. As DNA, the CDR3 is TGTGCCAGCAGCCAAGATTTTCCGGACTCTTGGGGGAATGAGCAGTTCTTC. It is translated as CASSQDFPDSWGNEQFF.

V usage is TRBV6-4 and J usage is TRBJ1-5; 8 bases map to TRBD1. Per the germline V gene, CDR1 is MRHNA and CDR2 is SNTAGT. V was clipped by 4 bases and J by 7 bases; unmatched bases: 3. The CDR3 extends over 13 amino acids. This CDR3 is CASSVDRDQPQHF. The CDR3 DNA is TGTGCCAGCAGTGTGGACAGGGACCAGCCCCAGCATTTT.

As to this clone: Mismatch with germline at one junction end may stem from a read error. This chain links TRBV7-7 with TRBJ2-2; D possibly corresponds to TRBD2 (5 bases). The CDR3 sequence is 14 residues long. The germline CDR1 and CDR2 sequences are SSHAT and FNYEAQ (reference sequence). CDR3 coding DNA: TGTGCTAGCAGCCGGTCCGCGGGCACCGGGGAGCTGTTTTTT. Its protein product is CASSRSAGTGELFF. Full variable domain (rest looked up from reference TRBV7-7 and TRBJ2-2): GAGVSQSPRYKVTKRGQDVTLRCDPISSHATLYWYQQALGQGPEFLTYFNYEAQPDKSGLPSDRFSAERPEGSISTLTIQRTEQRDSAMYRCASSRSAGTGELFFGEGSRLTVL.

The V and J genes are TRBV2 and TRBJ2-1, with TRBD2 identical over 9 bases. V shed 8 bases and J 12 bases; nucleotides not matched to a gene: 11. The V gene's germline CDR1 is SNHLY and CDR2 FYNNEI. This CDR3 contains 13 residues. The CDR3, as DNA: TGTGCCAGCGCCGCGGGGGGGTGGTCGGGGCAGTTCTTC. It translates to CASAAGGWSGQFF.

The CDR3 spells CASSYSAGGNTGELFF. The CDR3 DNA reads as TGTGCCAGCAGTTACTCGGCGGGGGGTAACACCGGGGAGCTGTTTTTT. The chain has TRBV6-5 and TRBJ2-2, with 8 positions matching TRBD2. The germline V gene encodes CDR1 MNHEY and CDR2 SVGAGI. The CDR3 covers 16 residues. With 0 bases clipped from V and 2 bases from J, the junction kept 2 bases outside the gene matches.

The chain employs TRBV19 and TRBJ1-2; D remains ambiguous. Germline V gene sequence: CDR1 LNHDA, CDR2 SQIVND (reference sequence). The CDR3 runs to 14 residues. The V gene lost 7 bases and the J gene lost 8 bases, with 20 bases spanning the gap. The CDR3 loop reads CASTEATAVGGYTF. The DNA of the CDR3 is TGTGCCAGTACCGAGGCAACGGCGGTTGGGGGCTACACCTTC. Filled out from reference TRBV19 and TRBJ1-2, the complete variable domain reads DGGITQSPKYLFRKEGQNVTLSCEQNLNHDAMYWYRQDPGQGLRLIYYSQIVNDFQKGDIAEGYSVSREKKESFPLTVTSAQKNPTAFYLCASTEATAVGGYTFGSGTRLTVV.

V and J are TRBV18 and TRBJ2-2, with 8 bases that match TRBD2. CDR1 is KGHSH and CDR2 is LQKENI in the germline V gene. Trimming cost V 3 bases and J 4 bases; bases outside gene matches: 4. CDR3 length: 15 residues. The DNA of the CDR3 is TGTGCCAGCTCACCGCCCGGGAGGGGCACCGGGGAGCTGTTTTTT. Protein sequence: CASSPPGRGTGELFF.

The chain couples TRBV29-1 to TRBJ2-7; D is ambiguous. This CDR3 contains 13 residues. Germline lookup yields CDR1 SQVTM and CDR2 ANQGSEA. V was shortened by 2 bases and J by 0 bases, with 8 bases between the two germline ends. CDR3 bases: TGCAGCGTTGAATCGCAGAGCTCCTACGAGCAGTACTTC. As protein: CSVESQSSYEQYF.

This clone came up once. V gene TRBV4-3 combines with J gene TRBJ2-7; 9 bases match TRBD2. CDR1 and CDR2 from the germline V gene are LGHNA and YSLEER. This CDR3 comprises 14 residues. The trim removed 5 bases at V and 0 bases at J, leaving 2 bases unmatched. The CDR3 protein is CASSWTSASYEQYF. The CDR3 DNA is TGCGCCAGCAGCTGGACTAGCGCCTCCTACGAGCAGTACTTC.

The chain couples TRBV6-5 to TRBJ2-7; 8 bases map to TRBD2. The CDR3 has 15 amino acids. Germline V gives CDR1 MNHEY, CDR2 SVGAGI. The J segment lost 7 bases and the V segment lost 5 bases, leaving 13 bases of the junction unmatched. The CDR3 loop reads CASSKPGGPLGEQYF. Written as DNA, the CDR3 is TGTGCCAGCAGTAAGCCGGGGGGGCCCTTGGGTGAGCAGTACTTC.

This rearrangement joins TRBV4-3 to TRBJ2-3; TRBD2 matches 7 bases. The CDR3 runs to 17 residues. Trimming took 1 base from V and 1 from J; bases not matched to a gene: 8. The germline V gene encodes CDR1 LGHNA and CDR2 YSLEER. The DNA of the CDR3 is TGCGCCAGCAGCCAAGGCGGGAGTCGGACCGGCACAGATACGCAGTATTTT. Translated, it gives CASSQGGSRTGTDTQYF.

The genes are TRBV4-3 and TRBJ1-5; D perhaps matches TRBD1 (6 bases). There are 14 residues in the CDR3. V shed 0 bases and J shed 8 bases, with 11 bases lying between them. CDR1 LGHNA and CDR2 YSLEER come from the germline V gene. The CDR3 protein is CASSQDQEGEPQHF. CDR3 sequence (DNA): TGCGCCAGCAGCCAAGATCAGGAGGGGGAGCCCCAGCATTTT.

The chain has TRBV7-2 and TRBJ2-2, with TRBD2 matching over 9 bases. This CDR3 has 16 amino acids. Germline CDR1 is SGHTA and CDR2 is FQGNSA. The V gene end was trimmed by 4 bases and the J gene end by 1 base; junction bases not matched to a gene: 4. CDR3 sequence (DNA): TGTGCCAGCAGCTCTCGACTAGCGGTGAACACCGGGGAGCTGTTTTTT. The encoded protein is CASSSRLAVNTGELFF.

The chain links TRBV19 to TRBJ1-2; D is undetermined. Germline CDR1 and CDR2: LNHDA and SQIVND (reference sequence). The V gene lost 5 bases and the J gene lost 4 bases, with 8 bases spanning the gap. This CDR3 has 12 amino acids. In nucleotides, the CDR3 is TGTGCCAGTAGTGACGGAACCTATGGCTACACCTTC. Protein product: CASSDGTYGYTF.

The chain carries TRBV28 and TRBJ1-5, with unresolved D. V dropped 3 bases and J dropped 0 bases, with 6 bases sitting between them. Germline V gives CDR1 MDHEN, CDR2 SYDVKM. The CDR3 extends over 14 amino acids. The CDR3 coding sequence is TGTGCCAGCAGTTTGGGCAGTAGCAATCAGCCCCAGCATTTT. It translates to CASSLGSSNQPQHF.

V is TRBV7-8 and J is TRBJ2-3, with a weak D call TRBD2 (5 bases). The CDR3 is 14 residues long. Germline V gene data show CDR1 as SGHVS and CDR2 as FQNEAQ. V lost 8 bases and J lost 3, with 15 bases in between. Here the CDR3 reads CASQLKTGTDTQYF. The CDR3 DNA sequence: TGTGCCAGCCAACTTAAGACGGGGACAGATACGCAGTATTTT.

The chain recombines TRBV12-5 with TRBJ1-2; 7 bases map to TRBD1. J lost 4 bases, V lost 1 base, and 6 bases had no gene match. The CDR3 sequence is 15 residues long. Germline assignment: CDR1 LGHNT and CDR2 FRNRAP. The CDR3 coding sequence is TGTGCTAGTGGTTTGGGCTCAGCAGGGGGCTATGGCTACACCTTC. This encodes CASGLGSAGGYGYTF.

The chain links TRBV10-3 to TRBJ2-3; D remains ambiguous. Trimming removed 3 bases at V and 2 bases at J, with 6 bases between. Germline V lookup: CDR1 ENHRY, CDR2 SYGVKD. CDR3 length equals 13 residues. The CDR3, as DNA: TGTGCCATCAGTGAAGACCCCACAGATACGCAGTATTTT. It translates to CAISEDPTDTQYF.

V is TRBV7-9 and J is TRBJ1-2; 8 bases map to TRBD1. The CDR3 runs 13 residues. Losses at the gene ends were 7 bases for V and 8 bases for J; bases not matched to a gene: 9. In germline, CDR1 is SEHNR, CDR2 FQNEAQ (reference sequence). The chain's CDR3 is CASTPGGARGYTF. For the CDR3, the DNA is TGTGCCAGCACCCCAGGGGGCGCGAGGGGCTACACCTTC.

Written as DNA, the CDR3 is TGTGCCAGCAGCTTATCTTGGTTGGGGAGCACAGATACGCAGTATTTT. Residues: CASSLSWLGSTDTQYF. The J gene is TRBJ2-3, the V gene TRBV13; D not resolved. Germline V gene lookup returns CDR1 PRHDT and CDR2 FYEKMQ (reference sequence). V was shortened by 2 bases and J by 0 bases, with 12 bases between the two germline ends. The CDR3 covers 16 residues.

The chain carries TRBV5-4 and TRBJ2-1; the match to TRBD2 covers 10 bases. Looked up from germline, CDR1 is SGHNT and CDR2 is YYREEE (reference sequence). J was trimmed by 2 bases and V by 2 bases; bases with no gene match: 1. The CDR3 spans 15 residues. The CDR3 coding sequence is TGTGCCAGCAGCTTTAGCGGGAGGCCCTACAATGAGCAGTTCTTC. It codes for CASSFSGRPYNEQFF.

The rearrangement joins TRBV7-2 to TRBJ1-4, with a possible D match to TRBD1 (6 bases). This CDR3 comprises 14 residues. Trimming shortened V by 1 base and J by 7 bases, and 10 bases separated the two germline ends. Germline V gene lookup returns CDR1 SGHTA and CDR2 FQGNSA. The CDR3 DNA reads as TGTGCCAGCAGCTTAGGCAGGGGATTTGAAAAACTGTTTTTT. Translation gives CASSLGRGFEKLFF.